The TCR beta chain under discussion was sequenced for a study of CXCR3-negative and CXCR3-positive naive CD8 T cells. Study-wide context: Summed over all libraries, TRB reads came to around 130 million, with about 1.5 +/- 0.3 million per library. Findings and limits, study-wide: Higher TRB CDR3 hydrophobicity marked CXCR3-positive naive cells relative to CXCR3-negative naive cells. Naive cells that were CXCR3-negative or CXCR3-positive used TRBV-TRBJ genes alike, while memory cells diverged.

The CDR3 extends over 12 amino acids. Germline loops: CDR1 SGHTA, CDR2 FQGNSA. In regard to this clonotype: Its antigen is unidentified.

The TRB libraries of cDNA were built by UMI-labeled 5' RACE. TCRdb reanalyzed the 5' RACE reads, giving one entry per CDR3 protein sequence and no DNA. Recorded for this sample: roughly 93,000 distinct CDR3 sequences. The sequence was collected from a human donor in good health. Some clones in this sample may be carry-over from other donors' samples. Specimen: naive CXCR3+ CD8+ T cells from blood. Subset reported: CD45RO-CCR7+CD27+CD95- naive CD8+ T cells expressing CXCR3 (TNR3+). This chain joins TRBV7-2 and TRBJ2-1. This chain's CDR3 is CASSLTYNEQFF. The whole variable domain, filled in from reference TRBV7-2 and TRBJ2-1, reads GAGVSQSPSNKVTEKGKDVELRCDPISGHTALYWYRQSLGQGLEFLIYFQGNSAPDKSGLPSDRFSAERTGGSVSTLTIQRTQQEDSAVYLCASSLTYNEQFFGPGTRLTVL.